This T cell receptor (beta chain) was documented in a study of shared clonotypes between healthy human individuals. In the case of this clone: The target antigen is unknown.

Naive CD8 cells were CD45RO-negative, positively selected for CCR7, excluding terminally differentiated effector memory CD45RA+ cells. Study-wide results and limits: A handful of donors had around 5% of their naive CD4 clonotypes in common. Inspection by rarefaction showed sorted-subset sequencing to be incomplete despite large depth.

V trimming: 5 bases; J trimming: 5 bases; junction bases outside the gene matches: 6. Germline V gene data show CDR1 as MDHEN and CDR2 as SYDVKM. This CDR3 comprises 14 residues. Clones were sequenced by immunoSEQ multiplex PCR, and TCRdb holds only the in-frame ones, with some missing. Of about 2.1 million clones in the sample, around 93% were seen once. The specimen was naive CD8+ T cells from PBMCs. This sequence was found in a man between 18 and 35 years old in good health. Some clones in this sample may be carry-over from other donors' samples. This chain links TRBV28 with TRBJ2-7, with 10 positions matching TRBD2. CDR3 sequence (DNA): TGTGCCAGCAGTCCCGTAGCGGGAGGAAACGAGCAGTACTTC. The encoded protein is CASSPVAGGNEQYF.